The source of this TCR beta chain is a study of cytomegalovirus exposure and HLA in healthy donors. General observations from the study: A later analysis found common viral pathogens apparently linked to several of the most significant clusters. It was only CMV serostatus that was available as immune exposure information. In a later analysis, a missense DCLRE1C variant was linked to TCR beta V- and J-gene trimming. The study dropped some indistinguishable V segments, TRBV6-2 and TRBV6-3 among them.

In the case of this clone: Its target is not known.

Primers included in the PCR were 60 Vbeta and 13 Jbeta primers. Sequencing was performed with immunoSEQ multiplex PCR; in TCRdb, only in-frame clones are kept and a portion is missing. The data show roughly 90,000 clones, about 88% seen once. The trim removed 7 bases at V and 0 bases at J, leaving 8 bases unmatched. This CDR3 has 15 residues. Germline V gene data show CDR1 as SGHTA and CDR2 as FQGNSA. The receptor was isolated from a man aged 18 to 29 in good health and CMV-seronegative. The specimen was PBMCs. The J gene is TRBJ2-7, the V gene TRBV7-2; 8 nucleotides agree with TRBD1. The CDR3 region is CASNVGRGPSYEQYF. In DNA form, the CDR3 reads TGTGCCAGCAATGTGGGCAGGGGGCCCTCCTACGAGCAGTACTTC.